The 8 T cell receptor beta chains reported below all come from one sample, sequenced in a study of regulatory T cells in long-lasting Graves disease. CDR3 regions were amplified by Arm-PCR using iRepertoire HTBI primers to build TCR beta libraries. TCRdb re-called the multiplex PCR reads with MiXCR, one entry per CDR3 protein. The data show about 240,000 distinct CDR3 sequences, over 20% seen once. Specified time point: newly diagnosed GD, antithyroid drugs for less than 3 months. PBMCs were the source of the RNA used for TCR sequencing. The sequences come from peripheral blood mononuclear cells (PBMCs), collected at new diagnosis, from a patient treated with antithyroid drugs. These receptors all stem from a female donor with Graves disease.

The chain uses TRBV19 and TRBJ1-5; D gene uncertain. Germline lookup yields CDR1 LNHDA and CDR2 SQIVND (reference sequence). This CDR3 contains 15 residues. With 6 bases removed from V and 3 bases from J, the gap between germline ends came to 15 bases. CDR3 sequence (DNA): TGTGCCAGTAGAAACTCCGGCCCGTTCAATCAGCCCCAGCATTTT. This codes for CASRNSGPFNQPQHF.

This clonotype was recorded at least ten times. In DNA, the CDR3 is TGTGCCAGCAGCCCAAACCCCAGTGGGGGGTCTTACGAGCAGTACTTC. This translates into CASSPNPSGGSYEQYF. This chain joins TRBV5-5 and TRBJ2-7; tentatively, D is TRBD2 (6 bases). Looked up from germline, CDR1 is SGHKS and CDR2 is YYEKEE (reference sequence). The germline V and J ends were trimmed by 4 bases and 4 bases, with 21 bases remaining between them. This CDR3 contains 16 residues.

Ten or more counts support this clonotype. The DNA for the CDR3 is TGCGCCAGCAGCCAAGGCTCGGGGTGGGCCAAAAACATTCAGTACTTC. The encoded protein is CASSQGSGWAKNIQYF. The chain employs TRBV4-1 and TRBJ2-4; possible D gene TRBD2, 5 bases. This CDR3 is built from 16 residues. Trimming shortened V by 1 base and J by 1 base, and 11 bases separated the two germline ends. Germline CDR1 is MGHRA and CDR2 is YSYEKL.

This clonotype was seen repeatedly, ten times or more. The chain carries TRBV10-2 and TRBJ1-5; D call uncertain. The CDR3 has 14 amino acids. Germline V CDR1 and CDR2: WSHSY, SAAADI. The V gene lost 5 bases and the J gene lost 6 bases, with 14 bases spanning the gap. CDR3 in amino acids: CASSQIRPPQPQHF. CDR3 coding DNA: TGCGCCAGCAGTCAAATCCGTCCTCCTCAGCCCCAGCATTTT.

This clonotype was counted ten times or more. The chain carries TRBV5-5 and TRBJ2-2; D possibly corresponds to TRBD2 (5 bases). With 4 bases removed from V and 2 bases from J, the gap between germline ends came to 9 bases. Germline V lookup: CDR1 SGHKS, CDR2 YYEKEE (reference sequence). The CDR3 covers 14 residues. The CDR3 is CASSLGLNTGELFF. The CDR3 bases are TGTGCCAGCAGCCTCGGACTCAACACCGGGGAGCTGTTTTTT.

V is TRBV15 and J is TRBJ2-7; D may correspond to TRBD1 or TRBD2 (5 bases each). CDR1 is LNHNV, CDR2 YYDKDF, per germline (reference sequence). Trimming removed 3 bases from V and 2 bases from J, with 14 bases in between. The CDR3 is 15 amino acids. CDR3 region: CATSRERDRTYEQYF. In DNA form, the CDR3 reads TGTGCCACCAGCAGGGAGAGGGACCGTACCTACGAGCAGTACTTC.

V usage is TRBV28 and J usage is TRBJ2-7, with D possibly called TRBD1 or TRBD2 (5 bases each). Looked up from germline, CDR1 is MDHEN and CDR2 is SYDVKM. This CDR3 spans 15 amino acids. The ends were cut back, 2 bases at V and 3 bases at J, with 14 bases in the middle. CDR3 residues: CASSLGGTGDYEQYF. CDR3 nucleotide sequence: TGTGCCAGCAGTTTAGGTGGGACGGGTGACTACGAGCAGTACTTC.

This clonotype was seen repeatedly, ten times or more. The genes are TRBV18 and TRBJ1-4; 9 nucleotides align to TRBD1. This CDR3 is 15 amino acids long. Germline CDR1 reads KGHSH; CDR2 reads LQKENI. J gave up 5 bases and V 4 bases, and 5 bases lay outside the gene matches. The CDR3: CASSRETGGNEKLFF. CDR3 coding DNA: TGTGCCAGCTCACGAGAAACAGGGGGCAATGAAAAACTGTTTTTT.